This T cell receptor (beta chain) was recovered during a study of PD-L1 blockade in urothelial cancer. Overall study context: Atezolizumab, begun by patients in about 2014, was given at 1,200 mg intravenously every 3 weeks. Men with urothelial cancer arising in the bladder made up most of the 29 patients. A median blood sample held about 140,000 T cells and about 89,000 unique TCRs. Whole-study results and caveats: More expansion of tumor-associated blood clones, seen at 3 weeks, marked durable-benefit patients.

TCRdb's copy holds only in-frame clones and misses some; the assay was immunoSEQ multiplex PCR. Found here are some 84,000 clones, about 80% of them singletons; the top ten hold 9% to 9.5%. In the case of this clone: Antigen: not known.

The TCR sequence derives from a man between 65 and 85 years old with urothelial cancer. This material consisted of PBMCs, taken around atezolizumab (anti-PD-L1) treatment.

Here the CDR3 DNA reads TGCGCCAGCAGCTTGGGTAGAAGCGGGAGGATCCAATACAATGAGCAGTTCTTC. Its translation: CASSLGRSGRIQYNEQFF. J is TRBJ2-1 and V is TRBV5-1; TRBD2 matches at 9 bases. Germline trimming cut 0 bases from V and 4 bases from J; bases unmatched to any gene: 11. The CDR3 has 18 amino acids. Looked up from germline, CDR1 is SGHRS and CDR2 is YFSETQ. Full variable domain (remainder filled in from reference TRBV5-1 and TRBJ2-1): KAGVTQTPRYLIKTRGQQVTLSCSPISGHRSVSWYQQTPGQGLQFLFEYFSETQRNKGNFPGRFSGRQFSNSRSEMNVSTLELGDSALYLCASSLGRSGRIQYNEQFFGPGTRLTVL.